This T cell receptor beta chain originates from a study of Ad26.COV2.S vaccination and SARS-CoV-2 variants. This clone was recorded only once. The repertoire was sequenced with immunoSEQ multiplex PCR; TCRdb's copy has only in-frame clones and lacks some. The table records 410,000 or so clones, roughly 90% of them present only once. Germline V lookup: CDR1 DFQATT, CDR2 SNEGSKA (reference sequence). The CDR3 is 13 residues long. V shed 7 bases and J shed 4 bases, with 16 bases lying between them. Specified treatment: roughly 20 received Ad26.COV2.S at low or high dose, single or two shots; roughly five received placebo; per-sample allocation not given. Following the first vaccine or placebo injection, samples were taken on day 63.

The chain uses TRBV20-1 and TRBJ2-5, with D perhaps TRBD2 (5 bases). This sequence originates from a person aged 18-60 years who received the Ad26.COV2.S COVID-19 vaccine or a placebo. The material sequenced was peripheral blood, taken in a trial of Ad26.COV2.S vaccine versus placebo. CDR3 amino acids: CSVSKSGRETQYF. In nucleotides, the CDR3 is TGCAGTGTTAGTAAAAGCGGACGAGAGACCCAGTACTTC.